The following is a T cell receptor beta chain sequence with its context. Germline CDR1 MNHEY, CDR2 SVGAGI. The CDR3 spans 14 residues. With 6 bases clipped from V and 4 bases from J, the junction kept 3 bases outside the gene matches. The sample comes from a study of blood T cell repertoires in COVID-19. Recovery meant two consecutive negative NP/OP PCR tests, professional clearance, or resolved symptoms. Assay: immunoSEQ multiplex PCR; the TCRdb copy retains only in-frame clones and omits some. The data contain fewer than 200,000 clones, about 88% of them singletons. The clonotype originates from a man aged 50-59 years who had recovered from COVID-19. The rearrangement links TRBV6-5 to TRBJ1-5; 10 nucleotides agree with TRBD1. Sequences were obtained from PBMCs or T cells enriched from blood (not recorded which). CDR3 in amino acids: CASSQDRGNQPQHF. CDR3 sequence (DNA): TGTGCCAGCAGCCAGGACAGGGGGAATCAGCCCCAGCATTTT.